The table lists the clone carrying this T cell receptor beta chain with many counts. The antigen remains unidentified. The data are from a study of blood T cells in healthy people across ages. The V end lost 6 bases, the J end lost 5 bases, and 7 bases lay between the germline ends. CDR3 length: 11 amino acids. Whole-study findings and limits: Roughly linear age-related decline in beta diversity appeared, significant by age roughly 40. TCR beta diversity tracked closely with naive T cell percentage.

A second PCR, run for about 7 to 12 cycles, used a sample-barcoded 5' primer plus a J-beta primer mix. Each cDNA molecule was tagged by a template-switch adaptor with 12 random nucleotides. TCRdb re-analysed the 5' RACE reads in MiXCR, keeping a single row per CDR3 protein. The sample records roughly 700,000 distinct CDR3 sequences, approximately 25% being singletons. These data also featured in a second study, about T cells of mothers and their children.

This chain links TRBV12-3 or TRBV12-4 with TRBJ1-1; D uncertain. The source is a boy aged 5-17 years in good health. The material sequenced was blood. In DNA form, the CDR3 reads TGTGCCAGCAGCTTCGATACTGAAGCTTTCTTT. Translated: CASSFDTEAFF.